The rows below give T cell receptor beta chains drawn from one sample of a study of blood T cell repertoires in COVID-19. Libraries were prepared by immunoSEQ multiplex PCR; TCRdb keeps only in-frame clonotypes and omits some of them. The sample has 650,000 to 800,000 clones, around 89% seen once. Sequencing was performed on peripheral blood. These receptors were collected from a woman under 30 with acute or convalescent COVID-19. Both conserved end residues are trimmed from each CDR3. Each record gives: V gene, J gene, CDR3 protein.

TRBV9,TRBJ2-2,ASSVVGVAGNPNTGELF
TRBV12-3/TRBV12-4,TRBJ1-5,ASRRTANQPQH
TRBV5-1,TRBJ1-6,ASSLEDSNSPLH
TRBV4-3,TRBJ2-6,ASSQGSAGRRANVLT
TRBV18,TRBJ1-4,ASSQQGGNEKLF
TRBV28,TRBJ1-5,ASSLSTGWPNQPQH
TRBV27,TRBJ1-2,ASSGLYDYGYT
TRBV2,TRBJ2-7,ASKTVGENYEQY
TRBV9,TRBJ1-2,ASSPHTLIRTVYGYT
TRBV30,TRBJ1-1,AWSLGGQVAR
TRBV4-1,TRBJ1-5,ASSHDHLNPTGGNQPQH
TRBV5-4,TRBJ1-2,ASSSPGQGGYGYT
TRBV6-4,TRBJ2-1,ASSPHSGGANEQF
TRBV6-6,TRBJ1-6,ASSASGEPLH
TRBV6-5,TRBJ1-2,ASSYIQGAYGYT
TRBV3-1/TRBV3-2,TRBJ1-1,ASSQGTGTNTEAF
TRBV9,TRBJ2-5,ASSGERETQY
TRBV5-1,TRBJ2-4,ASSLAPFGENIQY
TRBV3-1/TRBV3-2,TRBJ1-5,ASSHRTNSNQPQH
TRBV19,TRBJ2-2,AEGLGGELF
TRBV2,TRBJ2-2,ASSTVRDRGGTGELF
TRBV19,TRBJ1-2,ASSIRGQGNGYT
TRBV28,TRBJ2-7,ASTLPRDAHPPGEQY
TRBV3-1/TRBV3-2,TRBJ1-2,ASSQDLGHLRYGYT
TRBV10-3,TRBJ1-1,AIRGGSSEAF
TRBV12-5,TRBJ1-1,ASGLGHRDYTEAF
TRBV10-3,TRBJ2-3,AISGGLAGGRGRGTDTQY
TRBV5-4,TRBJ1-1,ASSLDRAYTEAF
TRBV7-2,TRBJ2-7,ASSPPGNRYEQY
TRBV6-1,TRBJ1-1,ASSEGRTGNTEAF
TRBV21-1,TRBJ1-1,ASSTRPGNTEAF
TRBV5-1,TRBJ1-1,ASSNSGTGGTEAF
TRBV19,TRBJ1-1,ASSIRGGTEAF
TRBV7-8,TRBJ1-4,ASSFDRVGEKLF
TRBV7-8,TRBJ1-1,ASSSLIQGLVNTEAF
TRBV27,TRBJ2-7,ASSPRGRLYEQY
TRBV19,TRBJ1-1,ASSLYRLLNTEAF
TRBV3-1/TRBV3-2,TRBJ2-5,ASSRGGGDQETQY
TRBV6-1,TRBJ2-2,ASSARPIGGAPGELF
TRBV27,TRBJ2-7,ASSPWEAGWTYEQY
TRBV18,TRBJ1-2,ASSPKPGGYGYT
TRBV15,TRBJ1-5,ATAGRLGQPQH
TRBV6-5,TRBJ1-2,ASTGTVNGYT
TRBV11-1,TRBJ1-6,ASSQNSGNSPLH
TRBV21-1,TRBJ1-2,ASNSDRANYGYT
TRBV9,TRBJ2-3,ASSVYAGADTQY
TRBV5-1,TRBJ1-2,ASSLGGYDGYT
TRBV6-5,TRBJ2-7,ASIATTQGAYEQY
TRBV2,TRBJ2-1,ASKAGGGFDEQF
TRBV6-4,TRBJ2-3,ASSDGGGGADTQY
TRBV30,TRBJ2-3,AWGQSGYFIGGVTDTQY
TRBV2,TRBJ1-1,ASGGGLNTEAF